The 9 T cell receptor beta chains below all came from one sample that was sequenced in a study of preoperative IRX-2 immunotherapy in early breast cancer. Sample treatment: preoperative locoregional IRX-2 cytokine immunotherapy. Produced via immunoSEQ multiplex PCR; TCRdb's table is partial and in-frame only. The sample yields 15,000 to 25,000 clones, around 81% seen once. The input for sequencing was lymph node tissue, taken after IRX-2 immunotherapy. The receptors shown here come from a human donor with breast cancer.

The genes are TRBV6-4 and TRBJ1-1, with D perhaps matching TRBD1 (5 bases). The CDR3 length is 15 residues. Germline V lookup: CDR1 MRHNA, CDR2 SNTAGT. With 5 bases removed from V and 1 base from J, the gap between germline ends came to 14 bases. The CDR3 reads CASSLWGGKNTEAFF. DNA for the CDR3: TGTGCCAGCAGTTTATGGGGGGGGAAGAACACTGAAGCTTTCTTT.

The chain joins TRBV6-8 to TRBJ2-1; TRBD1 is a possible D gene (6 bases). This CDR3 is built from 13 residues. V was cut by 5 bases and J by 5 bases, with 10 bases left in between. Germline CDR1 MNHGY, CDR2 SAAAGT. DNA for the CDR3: TGTGCCAGCAGTCCGGACAGAAACAATGAGCAGTTCTTC. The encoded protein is CASSPDRNNEQFF.

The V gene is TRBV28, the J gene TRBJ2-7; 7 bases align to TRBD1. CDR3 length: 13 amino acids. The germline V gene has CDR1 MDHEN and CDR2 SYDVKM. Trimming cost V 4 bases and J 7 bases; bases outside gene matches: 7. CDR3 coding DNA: TGTGCCAGCAGTTCCCGGACAGGTCAAGAGCAGTACTTC. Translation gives CASSSRTGQEQYF.

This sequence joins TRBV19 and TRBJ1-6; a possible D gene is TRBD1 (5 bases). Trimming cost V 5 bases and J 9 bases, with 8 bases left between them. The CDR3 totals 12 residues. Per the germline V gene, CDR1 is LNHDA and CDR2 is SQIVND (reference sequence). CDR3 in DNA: TGTGCCAGTAGTTCCCAGGGTTCACCCCTCCACTTT. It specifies CASSSQGSPLHF.

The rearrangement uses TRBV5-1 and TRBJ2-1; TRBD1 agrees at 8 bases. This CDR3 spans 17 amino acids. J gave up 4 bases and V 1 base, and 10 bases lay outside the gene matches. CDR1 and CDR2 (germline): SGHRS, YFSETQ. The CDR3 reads CASSLWGSGQGYNEQFF. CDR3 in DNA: TGCGCCAGCAGCTTGTGGGGATCCGGACAGGGATACAATGAGCAGTTCTTC. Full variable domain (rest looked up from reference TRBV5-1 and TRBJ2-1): KAGVTQTPRYLIKTRGQQVTLSCSPISGHRSVSWYQQTPGQGLQFLFEYFSETQRNKGNFPGRFSGRQFSNSRSEMNVSTLELGDSALYLCASSLWGSGQGYNEQFFGPGTRLTVL.

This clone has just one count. CDR3 residues: CASSYSRLAGVEQYF. The CDR3 nucleotides are TGTGCCAGCAGTTACTCGAGACTAGCGGGGGTTGAGCAGTACTTC. This sequence joins TRBV6-8 and TRBJ2-7, with 12 bases that match TRBD2. From germline, CDR1 is MNHGY and CDR2 SAAAGT. V trimming: 0 bases; J trimming: 7 bases; junction bases outside the gene matches: 4. This CDR3 contains 15 residues.

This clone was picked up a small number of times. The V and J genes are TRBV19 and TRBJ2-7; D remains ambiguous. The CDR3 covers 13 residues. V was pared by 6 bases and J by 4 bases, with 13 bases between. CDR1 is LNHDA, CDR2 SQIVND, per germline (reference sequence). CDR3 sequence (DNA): TGTGCCAGTAGCCACTTAGACGGGTACGAGCAGTACTTC. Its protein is CASSHLDGYEQYF.

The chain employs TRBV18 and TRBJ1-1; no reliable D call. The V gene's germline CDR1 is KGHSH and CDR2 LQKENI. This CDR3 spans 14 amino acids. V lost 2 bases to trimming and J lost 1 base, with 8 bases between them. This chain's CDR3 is CASSPADGNTEAFF. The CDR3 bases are TGTGCCAGCTCACCAGCTGACGGGAACACTGAAGCTTTCTTT.

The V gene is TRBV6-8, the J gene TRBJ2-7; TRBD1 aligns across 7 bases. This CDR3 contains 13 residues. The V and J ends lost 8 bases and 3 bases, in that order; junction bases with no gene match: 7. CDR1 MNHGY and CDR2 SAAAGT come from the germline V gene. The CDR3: CASRDRYIYEQYF. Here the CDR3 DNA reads TGTGCCAGCCGGGACAGATACATCTACGAGCAGTACTTC.